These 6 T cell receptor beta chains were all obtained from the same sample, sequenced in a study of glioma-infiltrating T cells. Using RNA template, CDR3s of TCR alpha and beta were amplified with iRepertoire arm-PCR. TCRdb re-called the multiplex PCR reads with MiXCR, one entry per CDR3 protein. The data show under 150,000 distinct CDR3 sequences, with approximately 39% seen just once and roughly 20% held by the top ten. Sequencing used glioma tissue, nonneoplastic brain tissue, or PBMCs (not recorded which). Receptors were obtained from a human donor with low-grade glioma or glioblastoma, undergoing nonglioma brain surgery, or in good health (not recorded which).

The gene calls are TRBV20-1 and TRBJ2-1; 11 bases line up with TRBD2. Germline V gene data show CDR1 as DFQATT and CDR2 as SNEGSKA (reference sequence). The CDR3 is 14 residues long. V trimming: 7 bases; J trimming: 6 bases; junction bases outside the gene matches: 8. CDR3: CSVSIAGGGNEQFF. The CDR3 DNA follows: TGCAGTGTCTCTATAGCGGGAGGGGGCAATGAGCAGTTCTTC.

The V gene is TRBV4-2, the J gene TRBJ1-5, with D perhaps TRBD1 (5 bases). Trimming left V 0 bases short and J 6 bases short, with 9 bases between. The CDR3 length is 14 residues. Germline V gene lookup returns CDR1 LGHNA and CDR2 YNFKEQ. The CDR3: CASSQDEGIQPQHF. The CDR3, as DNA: TGTGCCAGCAGCCAAGATGAGGGGATTCAGCCCCAGCATTTT.

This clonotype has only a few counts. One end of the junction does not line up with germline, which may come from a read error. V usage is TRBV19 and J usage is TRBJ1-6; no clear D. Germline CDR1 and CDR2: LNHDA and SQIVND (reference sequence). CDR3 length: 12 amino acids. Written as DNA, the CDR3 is TGTGCCAATAGTATCCCTAATTCACCCCTCCACTTT. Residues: CANSIPNSPLHF.

CDR3 nucleotide sequence: TGTGCCAGCAAATCGGTGAACACTGAAGCTTTCTTT. Translated, it gives CASKSVNTEAFF. The rearrangement links TRBV28 to TRBJ1-1; no reliable D call. This CDR3 region has 12 residues. Germline V gene data show CDR1 as MDHEN and CDR2 as SYDVKM. V was clipped by 7 bases and J by 0 bases, with 6 bases between them.

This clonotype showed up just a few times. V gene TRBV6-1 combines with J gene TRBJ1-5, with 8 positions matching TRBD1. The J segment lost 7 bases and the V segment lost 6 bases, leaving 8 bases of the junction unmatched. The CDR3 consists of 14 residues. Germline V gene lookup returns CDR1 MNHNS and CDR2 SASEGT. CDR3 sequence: CASSPDRAGQPQHF. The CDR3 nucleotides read TGTGCCAGCAGCCCGGACAGGGCAGGGCAGCCCCAGCATTTT.

The CDR3 loop reads CSARLAGGRETQYF. CDR3 coding DNA: TGCAGTGCTAGGCTAGCGGGGGGACGGGAGACCCAGTACTTC. This chain joins TRBV20-1 and TRBJ2-5; 11 bases match TRBD2. This CDR3 region has 14 residues. Per the germline V gene, CDR1 is DFQATT and CDR2 is SNEGSKA (reference sequence). V trimming: 3 bases; J trimming: 5 bases; junction bases outside the gene matches: 5.